The 12 T cell receptor beta chains reported below all come from one sample, sequenced in a study of T-cell memory formation after mild COVID-19. TCRdb reprocessed the 5' RACE reads via MiXCR and lists one record per CDR3 protein. Of just under 350,000 distinct CDR3 sequences listed, 10% to 15% were seen once; the top ten hold 20% to 25%. Sequenced sample: PBMCs or a T cell subset sorted from them (not recorded which). These receptors were obtained from a man aged 18 to 29 who had mild COVID-19 (a few samples of this study predate the infection). Cell type and time point are not known.

The table lists this clonotype with a few counts. DNA for the CDR3: TGTGCCAGCAGTTTACGCAGGGCGGGTCAGCCCCAGCATTTT. Protein product: CASSLRRAGQPQHF. The J gene is TRBJ1-5, the V gene TRBV27; D might be TRBD1 (5 bases). The CDR3 covers 14 residues. The germline gives CDR1 MNHEY, CDR2 SMNVEV (reference sequence). With 2 bases removed from V and 6 bases from J, the gap between germline ends came to 11 bases.

Comment on this clonotype: With a much larger clone just one base away, this may be a read error. The chain employs TRBV5-1 and TRBJ1-1; no clear D. Germline CDR1 reads SGHRS; CDR2 reads YFSETQ. The CDR3 sequence is 12 residues long. Deletions cut 0 bases from V and 6 bases from J, with 6 bases between. CDR3 sequence: CASSLGEAEAFF. DNA for the CDR3: TGCGCCAGCAGCTTGGGTGAGGCTGAAGCTTTCTTT.

The chain is built from TRBV4-2 and TRBJ1-5; 7 bases line up with TRBD1. Germline assignment: CDR1 LGHNA and CDR2 YNFKEQ. V lost 0 bases, J lost 7 bases, and 3 bases stayed unmatched. There are 14 residues in the CDR3. The CDR3 sequence is CASSQEDRDQPQHF. Here the CDR3 DNA reads TGTGCCAGCAGCCAAGAAGACAGGGACCAGCCCCAGCATTTT.

This clonotype was seen a handful of times. CDR3 nucleotide sequence: TGCGCCAGCAGTGTGGGGGGCAATTCACCCCTCCACTTT. It is translated as CASSVGGNSPLHF. The chain has TRBV10-2 and TRBJ1-6; D might be TRBD1 (6 bases). The CDR3 consists of 13 residues. Germline-derived CDR1 and CDR2 are WSHSY and SAAADI. With 4 bases removed from V and 7 bases from J, the gap between germline ends came to 8 bases.

The rearrangement joins TRBV7-8 to TRBJ1-1; D perhaps matches TRBD1 (6 bases). V was trimmed by 8 bases and J by 1 base, leaving 17 bases between them. Per the germline V gene, CDR1 is SGHVS and CDR2 is FQNEAQ. This CDR3 spans 15 amino acids. The CDR3 region is CASHYLGGRNTEAFF. Written as DNA, the CDR3 is TGTGCCAGCCACTACTTAGGGGGACGGAACACTGAAGCTTTCTTT.

This clonotype was observed a handful of times. This chain joins TRBV5-1 and TRBJ1-6, with 10 positions matching TRBD1. Germline CDR1 and CDR2: SGHRS and YFSETQ. V lost 0 bases to trimming and J lost 8 bases; unmatched junction nucleotides: 2. This CDR3 has 15 amino acids. CDR3 DNA sequence: TGCGCCAGCAGCTTGGGGGACAGGGGTTATTCACCCCTCCACTTT. Translated: CASSLGDRGYSPLHF.

There are a few counts of this clonotype. CDR3 nucleotides: TGTGCCACCAGTGATCGGGGAGGGACAGATACGCAGTATTTT. Encoded protein: CATSDRGGTDTQYF. This chain connects TRBV24-1 to TRBJ2-3, with 7 nucleotides matching TRBD2. The CDR3 totals 14 residues. V trimming: 3 bases; J trimming: 3 bases; junction bases outside the gene matches: 2. CDR1 KGHDR and CDR2 SFDVKD come from the germline V gene.

This clonotype was counted many times. The V call is TRBV7-2, the J call TRBJ2-1; D unresolved. Trimming took off 1 base at V and 7 bases at J, with 11 bases between the two ends. The CDR3 covers 14 residues. From germline, CDR1 is SGHTA and CDR2 FQGNSA. The CDR3 region is CASSLESRENEQFF. DNA of the CDR3: TGTGCCAGCAGCTTAGAATCCAGAGAAAATGAGCAGTTCTTC.

The genes are TRBV2 and TRBJ1-2, with 9 bases aligning to TRBD1. This CDR3 spans 14 amino acids. V shed 6 bases, J shed 2 bases, and the junction held 4 bases outside the gene matches. The germline gives CDR1 SNHLY, CDR2 FYNNEI. CDR3 sequence reads: CASSSDRGNYGYTF. DNA of the CDR3: TGTGCCAGCAGCTCGGACAGGGGAAACTATGGCTACACCTTC.

This clonotype appeared many times. V and J are TRBV27 and TRBJ2-7; 11 bases align to TRBD2. The CDR3 loop spans 16 amino acids. Germline loops: CDR1 MNHEY, CDR2 SMNVEV (reference sequence). J was trimmed by 0 bases and V by 8 bases; bases with no gene match: 9. The CDR3 DNA is TGTGCCAGCGCATCCGGGCTAGCGGGGGGCTCCTACGAGCAGTACGTC. Translating gives CASASGLAGGSYEQYV.

The rearrangement links TRBV6-2 or TRBV6-3 to TRBJ2-6, with 8 positions matching TRBD1. The J segment lost 4 bases and the V segment lost 7 bases, leaving 9 bases of the junction unmatched. The CDR3 is 16 residues long. CDR1 and CDR2 (germline): MNHEY, SVGEGT. CDR3 sequence: CASTLQGGEGANVLTF. CDR3 sequence (DNA): TGTGCCAGCACCTTACAGGGGGGCGAAGGGGCCAACGTCCTGACTTTC.

This clonotype was seen a handful of times. The J gene is TRBJ2-7, the V gene TRBV25-1, with 9 bases that match TRBD1. The J segment lost 2 bases and the V segment lost 5 bases, leaving 7 bases of the junction unmatched. The CDR3 consists of 15 residues. Per the germline V gene, CDR1 is MGHDK and CDR2 is SYGVNS. In DNA, the CDR3 is TGTGCCAGCAGTCCCCGGACAGGGGAGGCCTACGAGCAGTACGTC. This gives the protein CASSPRTGEAYEQYV.